Here is one T cell receptor beta chain with its context. Its antigen is unknown. Assay used: immunoSEQ multiplex PCR; TCRdb lists only in-frame clones, some missing. The data show some 140,000 clones, 84% seen once. The data stem from a study of cytomegalovirus exposure and HLA in healthy donors. Study-level background: The 100 to 150 validation repertoires were reported in a later analysis to have been generated on the same platform as the approximately 700 first-cohort repertoires.

Broader study findings: Investigators reported approximately 170 TCR beta chains as tied to cytomegalovirus. Specific recognition of CMV antigens was confirmed in vitro for a few chains (all CMV-associated). Reported performance of the classifier showed diagnosis of cytomegalovirus status with high specificity and sensitivity.

The ends lost 3 bases at V and 0 bases at J; junction bases unmatched: 9. The CDR3 contains 19 residues. Germline assignment: CDR1 SGHRS and CDR2 YFSETQ. The sample was PBMCs. This chain uses TRBV5-1 with TRBJ2-1; 13 bases are a match to TRBD2. The sequence came from a woman between 25 and 40 years old in good health and CMV-seronegative. In DNA, the CDR3 is TGCGCCAGCAGCTCCCGGACTAGCGGGGGTCGGAGCTCCTACAATGAGCAGTTCTTC. Its translation: CASSSRTSGGRSSYNEQFF.